This TCR beta chain was captured in a study of OX40 agonist ivuxolimab in advanced cancers. Produced via immunoSEQ multiplex PCR; TCRdb's table is partial and in-frame only. The profile shows around 90,000 clones, 91% of them singletons. Germline V CDR1 and CDR2: LNHDA, SQIVND (reference sequence). The V end was cut by 7 bases, the J end by 4 bases, with 10 bases between. The CDR3 runs 13 residues. V usage is TRBV19 and J usage is TRBJ2-2; no firm D call. The source material was CD4+ or CD8+ T cells sorted from blood, sampled in a trial of the OX40 agonist ivuxolimab. This sequence was found in an adult with an advanced solid tumor such as melanoma, head and neck, liver or kidney cancer. CDR3 in amino acids: CASKLRGTGELFF. The CDR3 DNA is TGTGCCAGTAAACTCAGAGGCACCGGGGAGCTGTTTTTT.